These 17 T cell receptor beta chains were all obtained from the same sample, sequenced in a study of memory CD4+ T cells and cytomegalovirus serostatus. Clones were sequenced by immunoSEQ multiplex PCR, and TCRdb holds only the in-frame ones, with some missing. The sample records roughly 60,000 clones, over 60% being singletons. The sort gate was single viable CD3+CD4+CD8-CD45RO+ cells for memory CD4+ T cells. The sample comprised memory CD4+ T cells from blood. The source of these receptors is an adult in good health and CMV-seronegative.

By share, this clone ranks as medium-sized. The V and J genes are TRBV7-9 and TRBJ2-7; D remains unclear. This CDR3 contains 11 residues. The V end was cut by 2 bases, the J end by 4 bases, with 3 bases between. Per the germline V gene, CDR1 is SEHNR and CDR2 is FQNEAQ (reference sequence). The CDR3: CASSLSYEQYF. CDR3 DNA: TGTGCCAGCAGCTTATCATACGAGCAGTACTTC. The full variable domain, with the rest looked up from reference TRBV7-9 and TRBJ2-7, is DTGVSQNPRHKITKRGQNVTFRCDPISEHNRLYWYRQTLGQGPEFLTYFQNEAQLEKSRLLSDRFSAERPKGSFSTLEIQRTEQGDSAMYLCASSLSYEQYFGPGTRLTVT.

The chain employs TRBV27 and TRBJ2-7; 12 nucleotides align to TRBD2. V shed 4 bases and J 6 bases; nucleotides not matched to a gene: 4. CDR3 size: 14 residues. Per germline, CDR1 MNHEY and CDR2 SMNVEV (reference sequence). Here the CDR3 DNA reads TGTGCCAGCAGTTCCCCGGGACTAGCGGGCGAGCAGTACTTC. Protein: CASSSPGLAGEQYF.

The V call is TRBV19, the J call TRBJ1-5; 10 nucleotides line up with TRBD1. The length of the CDR3 is 14 residues. V lost 7 bases, J lost 8 bases, and 8 bases stayed unmatched. Germline V gene sequence: CDR1 LNHDA, CDR2 SQIVND (reference sequence). The CDR3, as DNA: TGTGCCAGTAAGGGGGGACAGGGGTTTGAGCCCCAGCATTTT. It yields the protein CASKGGQGFEPQHF.

This chain links TRBV6-1 with TRBJ1-6; D is uncertain. The CDR3 runs to 15 residues. Between the trimmed V and J ends, which lost 1 base and 3 bases, there was a span of 7 bases. Looked up from germline, CDR1 is MNHNS and CDR2 is SASEGT. The chain's CDR3 is CASSEVWNYNSPLHF. The DNA of the CDR3 is TGTGCCAGCAGTGAAGTCTGGAACTATAATTCACCCCTCCACTTT.

The V and J genes are TRBV29-1 and TRBJ2-1; no firm D call. Trimming took off 4 bases at V and 9 bases at J, with 10 bases between the two ends. This CDR3 comprises 11 residues. Per the germline V gene, CDR1 is SQVTM and CDR2 is ANQGSEA. The CDR3 nucleotides read TGCAGCGTTGGTGGGGTGGGTGAGCAGTTCTTC. Its protein product is CSVGGVGEQFF.

This sequence joins TRBV4-2 and TRBJ2-3; 15 bases align to TRBD2. V gave up 4 bases and J gave up 0 bases; unmatched junction bases: 5. The CDR3 has 18 amino acids. The germline CDR1 and CDR2 sequences are LGHNA and YNFKEQ. In DNA, the CDR3 is TGTGCCAGCAGCCCAGGACTAGCGGGGGGGACTAGCACAGATACGCAGTATTTT. Protein: CASSPGLAGGTSTDTQYF.

The genes are TRBV7-3 and TRBJ2-5; D may be TRBD1 or TRBD2 (5 bases each). Germline CDR1 and CDR2: SGHTA and FQGTGA. V lost 5 bases, J lost 2 bases, and 15 bases lay in between. This CDR3 comprises 15 residues. The CDR3, as DNA: TGTGCCAGCAGCCCCCACGGGACGGAACAAGAGACCCAGTACTTC. It specifies CASSPHGTEQETQYF.

This clone appeared a single time. J is TRBJ1-5 and V is TRBV6-6, with 7 bases identical to TRBD1. Trimming cost V 2 bases and J 6 bases; bases outside gene matches: 7. Germline V gene data show CDR1 as MNHNY and CDR2 as SVGAGI (reference sequence). The CDR3 is 15 amino acids. Here the CDR3 reads CASSYQGGSRQPQHF. DNA for the CDR3: TGTGCCAGCAGTTACCAAGGGGGCTCACGTCAGCCCCAGCATTTT.

The CDR3 here is CASSEGRGYQETQYF. For the CDR3, the DNA is TGTGCCAGCAGTGAAGGCAGGGGGTACCAAGAGACCCAGTACTTC. The genes are TRBV2 and TRBJ2-5; TRBD1 agrees at 7 bases. Germline assignment: CDR1 SNHLY and CDR2 FYNNEI. The CDR3 is 15 amino acids. V shed 1 base and J 0 bases; nucleotides not matched to a gene: 2.

The J gene is TRBJ1-2, the V gene TRBV5-1, with D possibly matching TRBD1 (5 bases). The V end was cut by 0 bases, the J end by 4 bases, with 13 bases between. This CDR3 spans 15 amino acids. Germline assignment: CDR1 SGHRS and CDR2 YFSETQ. CDR3 region: CASSLDRQGLYGYTF. CDR3 nucleotides: TGCGCCAGCAGCTTGGACCGGCAGGGCCTCTATGGCTACACCTTC. Complete variable domain (other parts from reference TRBV5-1 and TRBJ1-2): KAGVTQTPRYLIKTRGQQVTLSCSPISGHRSVSWYQQTPGQGLQFLFEYFSETQRNKGNFPGRFSGRQFSNSRSEMNVSTLELGDSALYLCASSLDRQGLYGYTFGSGTRLTVV.

V usage is TRBV13 and J usage is TRBJ1-3, with no clear D. The V end lost 5 bases, the J end lost 4 bases, and 12 bases lay between the germline ends. This CDR3 comprises 14 residues. From germline, CDR1 is PRHDT and CDR2 FYEKMQ (reference sequence). The CDR3 DNA follows: TGTGCCAGCAGCCACGGGGTGATAGGAAACACCATATATTTT. Its protein product is CASSHGVIGNTIYF.

The rearrangement uses TRBV18 and TRBJ2-3; TRBD2 aligns across 7 bases. CDR1 is KGHSH and CDR2 is LQKENI in the germline V gene. This CDR3 contains 15 residues. The J segment lost 6 bases and the V segment lost 3 bases, leaving 9 bases of the junction unmatched. CDR3 sequence: CASSPGLTLGDTQYF. The CDR3 DNA reads TGTGCCAGCTCACCGGGACTAACTTTAGGGGATACGCAGTATTTT.

This clone was detected a few times. The gene calls are TRBV11-2 and TRBJ2-7; D gene unclear. Trimming left V 1 base short and J 4 bases short, with 17 bases between. The CDR3 contains 16 residues. Germline V CDR1 and CDR2: SGHAT, FQNNGV. The CDR3 spells CASSLVEKGSFYEQYF. In DNA form, the CDR3 reads TGTGCCAGCAGCTTAGTCGAGAAGGGCTCTTTTTACGAGCAGTACTTC.

This chain connects TRBV11-2 to TRBJ2-1, with 11 bases matching TRBD2. The V and J ends lost 5 bases and 6 bases, in that order; junction bases with no gene match: 9. CDR1 is SGHAT, CDR2 FQNNGV, per germline. The length of the CDR3 is 16 residues. CDR3 nucleotide sequence: TGTGCCAGCAGCGCCCAACTAGCGGGAGTCGCCAATGAGCAGTTCTTC. Amino acid sequence: CASSAQLAGVANEQFF.

This clone was picked up one time. CDR3 DNA sequence: TGCGCCAGCAGTGAGTCGCTCCGGTTACAGGGGAATTCTGAAGCTTTCTTT. Residues: CASSESLRLQGNSEAFF. The rearrangement uses TRBV10-2 and TRBJ1-1; 7 nucleotides match TRBD1. With V trimmed by 0 bases and J by 6 bases, 13 bases remained unmatched. The germline gives CDR1 WSHSY, CDR2 SAAADI. The CDR3 is made up of 17 amino acids.

The chain joins TRBV7-2 to TRBJ2-2; 9 bases align to TRBD1. The length of the CDR3 is 13 residues. V dropped 5 bases and J dropped 13; count of bases not matched to a gene: 8. Germline values: CDR1 SGHTA, CDR2 FQGNSA. Written as DNA, the CDR3 is TGTGCCAGCAGCCCAGAGGGACAGGGTCGGCTGTTTTTT. Its translation: CASSPEGQGRLFF. The full variable domain, completed using reference TRBV7-2 and TRBJ2-2, is GAGVSQSPSNKVTEKGKDVELRCDPISGHTALYWYRQSLGQGLEFLIYFQGNSAPDKSGLPSDRFSAERTGGSVSTLTIQRTQQEDSAVYLCASSPEGQGRLFFGEGSRLTVL.

This rearrangement joins TRBV6-6 to TRBJ1-1, with D uncertain. The germline V gene encodes CDR1 MNHNY and CDR2 SVGAGI (reference sequence). This CDR3 has 14 amino acids. V was clipped by 4 bases and J by 1 base, with 10 bases between them. CDR3 amino acids: CASSSVNQNTEAFF. The CDR3 region has the DNA TGTGCCAGCAGTTCTGTTAACCAGAACACTGAAGCTTTCTTT.